This T cell receptor beta chain appears in the sequencing data of a study of cytomegalovirus exposure and HLA in healthy donors. Both 60 Vbeta primers and 13 Jbeta primers went into the PCR. Profiling relied on immunoSEQ multiplex PCR, and the TCRdb table lists in-frame clones only, not all of them. The sample has approximately 100,000 clones; roughly 80% are singletons. Germline V lookup: CDR1 SGHRS, CDR2 YFSETQ. This CDR3 spans 14 amino acids. V lost 0 bases, J lost 5 bases, and 6 bases lay in between. The sequencing sample was made of PBMCs. The J gene is TRBJ1-6, the V gene TRBV5-1, with D unresolved. This clonotype originated in a male donor in good health and CMV-seropositive. The CDR3 reads CASSLVGDNSPLHF. The DNA for the CDR3 is TGCGCCAGCAGCTTGGTAGGAGATAATTCACCCCTCCACTTT.